This passage covers 30 T cell receptor beta chains from one sample sequenced in a study of identical twins listed by TCRdb under 2016. The library came from 5' RACE. The sequencing machine was an Illumina HiSeq 2000. TCRdb handled the public reads itself, with Q25 trimming in fastp and clone calling in MiXCR, and kept productive beta chains. Every CDR3 protein is listed once, alongside the most common genes and DNA of its rows. For this sample the table gives 540,000 or so distinct CDR3 sequences, of which 20% to 25% were detected only once. The ten largest clones add up to 0.48% of the sample. The data also belong to a second study, concerning yellow fever vaccine responses in identical twins.

The sample comprised CD4+ T cells sorted from blood. These TCRs come from a woman younger than 30 in good health.

Turning to this clonotype: Compared with germline, one end of the junction differs, possibly owing to a read error. The genes are TRBV27 and TRBJ2-5; D uncertain. Germline V gene lookup returns CDR1 MNHEY and CDR2 SMNVEV (reference sequence). The CDR3 spans 12 residues. CDR3 protein: CASGFRKETQYF. DNA of the CDR3: TGTGCCAGCGGTTTTAGAAAAGAGACCCAGTACTTC.

The V call is TRBV5-1, the J call TRBJ1-6; 8 bases map to TRBD1. Germline V lookup: CDR1 SGHRS, CDR2 YFSETQ. After removal of 1 base from V and 5 bases from J, the junction contained 14 bases not matched to a gene. The CDR3 loop spans 19 amino acids. The CDR3 region has the DNA TGCGCCAGCAGCTTGATCGGGGTGGTCACAGGGGGAGATAATTCACCCCTCCACTTT. Amino acid sequence: CASSLIGVVTGGDNSPLHF. Together with reference TRBV5-1 and TRBJ1-6, the CDR3 gives the full variable domain: KAGVTQTPRYLIKTRGQQVTLSCSPISGHRSVSWYQQTPGQGLQFLFEYFSETQRNKGNFPGRFSGRQFSNSRSEMNVSTLELGDSALYLCASSLIGVVTGGDNSPLHFGNGTRLTVT.

CDR3 sequence (DNA): TGTGCCACCAGCGCCCGGACAGGGGGCCGCACAGATACGCAGTATTTT. Protein: CATSARTGGRTDTQYF. This chain joins TRBV15 and TRBJ2-3; TRBD1 agrees at 11 bases. With V trimmed by 5 bases and J by 1 base, 5 bases remained unmatched. Germline lookup yields CDR1 LNHNV and CDR2 YYDKDF (reference sequence). The CDR3 has 16 residues. Complete variable domain (other parts from reference TRBV15 and TRBJ2-3): DAMVIQNPRYQVTQFGKPVTLSCSQTLNHNVMYWYQQKSSQAPKLLFHYYDKDFNNEADTPDNFQSRRPNTSFCFLDIRSPGLGDTAMYLCATSARTGGRTDTQYFGPGTRLTVL.

V is TRBV11-2 and J is TRBJ2-1; the D is unclear. Germline V lookup: CDR1 SGHAT, CDR2 FQNNGV. CDR3 length: 17 residues. V was clipped by 5 bases and J by 6 bases, with 23 bases between them. The CDR3 protein is CASSLIGTPSDRNEQFF. For the CDR3, the DNA is TGTGCCAGCAGCCTAATCGGCACTCCGAGTGACCGCAATGAGCAGTTCTTC.

The gene calls are TRBV28 and TRBJ2-1; no firm D call. The CDR3 has 12 amino acids. Germline CDR1 reads MDHEN; CDR2 reads SYDVKM. The V and J ends lost 4 bases and 7 bases respectively, with 8 bases between them. The CDR3 bases are TGTGCCAGCAGTTCCCGGTTGAATGAGCAGTTCTTC. It encodes CASSSRLNEQFF.

This clonotype has only one observation. The chain links TRBV29-1 to TRBJ1-2, with TRBD1 matching 9 bases. The CDR3 length is 13 residues. With 3 bases clipped from V and 5 bases from J, the junction kept 4 bases outside the gene matches. Per the germline V gene, CDR1 is SQVTM and CDR2 is ANQGSEA. CDR3 bases: TGCAGCGTTGAGCGGGACAGGGCGTATGGCTACACCTTC. This codes for CSVERDRAYGYTF.

V is TRBV11-2 and J is TRBJ2-1, with 10 positions matching TRBD1. This CDR3 contains 16 residues. V gave up 1 base and J gave up 6 bases; unmatched junction bases: 6. Germline loops: CDR1 SGHAT, CDR2 FQNNGV. In DNA, the CDR3 is TGTGCCAGCAGCTTAGGCGGGACAGGGGCTTTCAATGAGCAGTTCTTC. It encodes CASSLGGTGAFNEQFF. Drawing the rest from reference TRBV11-2 and TRBJ2-1, the complete variable domain is EAGVAQSPRYKIIEKRQSVAFWCNPISGHATLYWYQQILGQGPKLLIQFQNNGVVDDSQLPKDRFSAERLKGVDSTLKIQPAKLEDSAVYLCASSLGGTGAFNEQFFGPGTRLTVL.

This chain uses TRBV5-6 with TRBJ2-7, with 7 bases lining up with TRBD1. V trimming: 0 bases; J trimming: 3 bases; junction bases outside the gene matches: 12. The CDR3 contains 17 residues. In germline, CDR1 is SGHDT, CDR2 YYEEEE. Here the CDR3 reads CASSLVRDRTNIYEQYV. For the CDR3, the DNA is TGTGCCAGCAGCTTGGTTAGGGACAGAACAAACATCTACGAGCAGTACGTC.

V and J are TRBV20-1 and TRBJ2-3; perhaps TRBD1 as D (6 bases). The V and J ends lost 4 bases and 6 bases respectively, with 20 bases between them. Germline CDR1 and CDR2: DFQATT and SNEGSKA (reference sequence). CDR3 length equals 15 residues. The CDR3 region has the DNA TGCAGTGCTACAGAACAGGGTTTAGTCGTCGATACGCAGTATTTT. Translating gives CSATEQGLVVDTQYF.

There are a few counts of this clonotype. The germline gene is not matched at one end of the junction; a read error may be the cause. This chain links TRBV28 with TRBJ2-7; D is possibly TRBD2 (6 bases). Germline V gene sequence: CDR1 MDHEN, CDR2 SYDVKM. The CDR3 totals 13 residues. The CDR3 reads CASSFPGGVTSDF. The CDR3 DNA sequence: TGTGCCAGCAGTTTCCCAGGCGGGGTAACTTCGGACTTC. Looking up the rest from reference TRBV28 and TRBJ2-7 gives the full variable domain: DVKVTQSSRYLVKRTGEKVFLECVQDMDHENMFWYRQDPGLGLRLIYFSYDVKMKEKGDIPEGYSVSREKKERFSLILESASTNQTSMYLCASSFPGGVTSDFGPGTRLTVT.

This sequence joins TRBV11-2 and TRBJ2-3, with a tentative D call TRBD1 (6 bases). This CDR3 contains 16 residues. Trimming took 4 bases from V and 3 from J, leaving 17 bases between them. In germline, CDR1 is SGHAT, CDR2 FQNNGV. The CDR3 region has the DNA TGTGCCAGCAGCTCCGGACAGCAACTAACGACAGATACGCAGTATTTT. This gives the protein CASSSGQQLTTDTQYF.

The table lists this clonotype with a few counts. J is TRBJ1-2 and V is TRBV10-3, with TRBD1 matching over 9 bases. Germline V gene sequence: CDR1 ENHRY, CDR2 SYGVKD. Trimming removed 3 bases from V and 2 bases from J; junction bases left unmatched: 4. CDR3 length: 15 amino acids. The CDR3 loop is CAISESGQGNYGYTF. In DNA form, the CDR3 reads TGTGCCATCAGTGAATCGGGACAGGGAAACTATGGCTACACCTTC.

CDR3 sequence reads: CASSAHDKPYEQYF. CDR3 nucleotide sequence: TGCGCCAGCAGTGCCCATGACAAGCCCTACGAGCAGTACTTC. The chain uses TRBV10-1 and TRBJ2-7; D is uncertain. The CDR3 length is 14 residues. The V end was cut by 4 bases, the J end by 2 bases, with 12 bases between. From germline, CDR1 is WNHNN and CDR2 SYGVQD (reference sequence).

This clonotype was counted between two and nine times. V gene TRBV28 combines with J gene TRBJ2-3; D gene ambiguous. V lost 9 bases and J lost 4, with 5 bases in between. This CDR3 region has 10 residues. The germline gives CDR1 MDHEN, CDR2 SYDVKM. The CDR3 nucleotides read TGTGCCAGTGGGTCAGATACGCAGTATTTT. This translates into CASGSDTQYF. Combining the CDR3 with reference TRBV28 and TRBJ2-3 gives the whole variable domain DVKVTQSSRYLVKRTGEKVFLECVQDMDHENMFWYRQDPGLGLRLIYFSYDVKMKEKGDIPEGYSVSREKKERFSLILESASTNQTSMYLCASGSDTQYFGPGTRLTVL.

This sequence joins TRBV4-1 and TRBJ2-5, with TRBD2 identical over 9 bases. This CDR3 has 15 residues. Per the germline V gene, CDR1 is MGHRA and CDR2 is YSYEKL. V lost 2 bases and J lost 7; bases outside the gene matches: 8. DNA of the CDR3: TGCGCCAGCAGCCAACCGGGACTAGCCCCCACGACCCAGTACTTC. Protein sequence: CASSQPGLAPTTQYF.

This clonotype was counted between two and nine times. The gene calls are TRBV12-3 or TRBV12-4 and TRBJ2-2; possible D gene TRBD1, 6 bases. CDR3 length: 17 amino acids. V lost 5 bases, J lost 7 bases, and 23 bases lay in between. For the CDR3, the DNA is TGTGCCAGCAGTCCCCTTTTTATTCAGGGGCAGGTCGGGGAGCTGTTTTTT. Translation gives CASSPLFIQGQVGELFF.

This clonotype showed up just a few times. The V and J genes are TRBV25-1 and TRBJ2-5; possibly TRBD2 for D (6 bases). Trimming removed 5 bases from V and 2 bases from J, with 15 bases in between. This CDR3 has 15 residues. Looked up from germline, CDR1 is MGHDK and CDR2 is SYGVNS. CDR3 residues: CASSSAGRGQETQYF. As DNA, the CDR3 is TGTGCCAGCAGTTCGGCAGGTCGGGGGCAAGAGACCCAGTACTTC. The full variable domain, rest sourced from reference TRBV25-1 and TRBJ2-5, is EADIYQTPRYLVIGTGKKITLECSQTMGHDKMYWYQQDPGMELHLIHYSYGVNSTEKGDLSSESTVSRIRTEHFPLTLESARPSHTSQYLCASSSAGRGQETQYFGPGTRLLVL.

The chain recombines TRBV7-9 with TRBJ2-5; 7 nucleotides match TRBD1. The germline CDR1 and CDR2 sequences are SEHNR and FQNEAQ (reference sequence). The CDR3 extends over 15 amino acids. Trimming at V came to 3 bases and at J to 2 bases, leaving 6 bases not matched to a gene. This CDR3 is CASSFLGQDQETQYF. The CDR3 DNA reads TGTGCCAGCAGCTTCCTCGGACAGGATCAAGAGACCCAGTACTTC.

This clonotype was seen ten or more times. At one boundary the junction diverges from the germline segment, which might be a read error. The chain has TRBV12-3 or TRBV12-4 and TRBJ2-7; D gene uncertain. The length of the CDR3 is 11 residues. The DNA for the CDR3 is TGTGCCAGCAGTTTAGGGTCAGACGTGCACTTC. Protein product: CASSLGSDVHF.

The chain links TRBV19 to TRBJ2-3; D unclear. The CDR3 totals 13 residues. The V end was cut by 2 bases, the J end by 5 bases, with 8 bases between. The germline gives CDR1 LNHDA, CDR2 SQIVND (reference sequence). CDR3 in DNA: TGTGCCAGTAGTATACAGTTTCTAGATACGCAGTATTTT. Its protein is CASSIQFLDTQYF.

The chain is built from TRBV3-1 and TRBJ1-4; the D is unclear. Germline CDR1 is LGHDT and CDR2 is YNNKEL (reference sequence). Between the trimmed V and J ends, which lost 4 bases and 7 bases, there was a span of 7 bases. The CDR3 has 12 residues. CDR3 sequence reads: CASSPYSEKLFF. CDR3 DNA: TGTGCCAGCAGCCCCTACAGTGAAAAACTGTTTTTT.

This clonotype was counted many times. This chain connects TRBV3-1 to TRBJ1-6, with TRBD1 matching over 7 bases. The CDR3 is made up of 16 amino acids. Germline V gene lookup returns CDR1 LGHDT and CDR2 YNNKEL (reference sequence). With V trimmed by 3 bases and J by 9 bases, 11 bases remained unmatched. The CDR3 region is CASSQTETGKGSPLHF. The CDR3 DNA sequence: TGTGCCAGCAGCCAGACGGAGACAGGGAAGGGTTCACCCCTCCACTTT.

The chain couples TRBV20-1 to TRBJ2-1; maybe TRBD2 (5 bases). This CDR3 is 14 amino acids long. V shed 4 bases and J shed 7 bases, with 17 bases lying between them. CDR1 is DFQATT, CDR2 SNEGSKA, per germline (reference sequence). CDR3 sequence (DNA): TGCAGTGCTATTTTGGGGTCCCGAGGGAATGAGCAGTTCTTC. This gives the protein CSAILGSRGNEQFF.

V usage is TRBV5-1 and J usage is TRBJ2-2; TRBD1 agrees at 8 bases. With V trimmed by 4 bases and J by 7 bases, 9 bases remained unmatched. The CDR3 extends over 15 amino acids. Germline-derived CDR1 and CDR2 are SGHRS and YFSETQ. The CDR3 protein is CASSVGQGGNGELFF. In DNA, the CDR3 is TGCGCCAGCAGCGTAGGACAGGGTGGAAACGGGGAGCTGTTTTTT.

V is TRBV3-1 and J is TRBJ2-3; a possible D gene is TRBD2 (6 bases). Germline-derived CDR1 and CDR2 are LGHDT and YNNKEL (reference sequence). CDR3 size: 16 residues. Trimming removed 4 bases from V and 0 bases from J, with 14 bases in between. The CDR3 DNA is TGTGCCAGCAGCCGCGGAGTGGGGGGTAGCACAGATACGCAGTATTTT. Encoded protein: CASSRGVGGSTDTQYF.

This clonotype was observed a few times. The CDR3 DNA reads as TGTGCCAGCAGTGAAGGGCCAGCTCCTAACTATGGCTACACCTTC. It encodes CASSEGPAPNYGYTF. The V and J genes are TRBV2 and TRBJ1-2, with D unclear. The CDR3 runs 15 residues. Germline V gene data show CDR1 as SNHLY and CDR2 as FYNNEI. Trimming stripped 1 base from V and 0 bases from J, with 9 bases between.

This chain links TRBV3-1 with TRBJ2-7, with a possible D match to TRBD2 (5 bases). This CDR3 spans 15 amino acids. V lost 2 bases and J 2 bases, leaving 13 bases between the germline ends. The germline V gene encodes CDR1 LGHDT and CDR2 YNNKEL (reference sequence). Here the CDR3 DNA reads TGTGCCAGCAGCCAACGGGGATCCAGGACCTACGAGCAGTACTTC. Protein: CASSQRGSRTYEQYF.

CDR3 sequence reads: CASSFRVTVTGELFF. As DNA, the CDR3 is TGTGCCAGCAGCTTCCGTGTAACAGTCACCGGGGAGCTGTTTTTT. The chain joins TRBV7-2 to TRBJ2-2; D is ambiguous. Trimming removed 3 bases at V and 4 bases at J, with 12 bases between. Germline V CDR1 and CDR2: SGHTA, FQGNSA. The CDR3 has 15 amino acids.

In this sample, this clonotype turned up a few times. J is TRBJ2-7 and V is TRBV11-2; TRBD2 matches 11 bases. This CDR3 is 13 amino acids long. Germline V gives CDR1 SGHAT, CDR2 FQNNGV. V gave up 6 bases and J gave up 12 bases; unmatched junction bases: 10. The CDR3 loop is CASRSGLADRLYV. The CDR3 DNA follows: TGTGCCAGCAGATCGGGACTAGCGGACAGGTTGTACGTC.

The CDR3: CASSLEGVGNTIYF. The DNA of the CDR3 is TGCGCCAGCAGCTTGGAGGGCGTCGGAAACACCATATATTTT. The V and J genes are TRBV5-1 and TRBJ1-3, with no clear D. The CDR3 has 14 amino acids. V was clipped by 0 bases and J by 4 bases, with 8 bases between them. Germline V lookup: CDR1 SGHRS, CDR2 YFSETQ. Full variable domain (missing parts from reference TRBV5-1 and TRBJ1-3): KAGVTQTPRYLIKTRGQQVTLSCSPISGHRSVSWYQQTPGQGLQFLFEYFSETQRNKGNFPGRFSGRQFSNSRSEMNVSTLELGDSALYLCASSLEGVGNTIYFGEGSWLTVV.